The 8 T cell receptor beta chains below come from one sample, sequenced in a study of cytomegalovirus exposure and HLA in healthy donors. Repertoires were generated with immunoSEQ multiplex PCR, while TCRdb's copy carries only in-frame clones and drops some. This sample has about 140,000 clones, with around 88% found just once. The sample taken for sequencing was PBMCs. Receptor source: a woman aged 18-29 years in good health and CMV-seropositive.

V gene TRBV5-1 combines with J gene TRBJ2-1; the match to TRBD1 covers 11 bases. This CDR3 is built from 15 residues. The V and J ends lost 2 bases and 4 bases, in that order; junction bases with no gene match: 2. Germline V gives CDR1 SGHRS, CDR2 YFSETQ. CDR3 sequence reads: CASSLWDRGYNEQFF. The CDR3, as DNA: TGCGCCAGCAGCTTATGGGACAGGGGGTACAATGAGCAGTTCTTC. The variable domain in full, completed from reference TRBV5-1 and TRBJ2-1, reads KAGVTQTPRYLIKTRGQQVTLSCSPISGHRSVSWYQQTPGQGLQFLFEYFSETQRNKGNFPGRFSGRQFSNSRSEMNVSTLELGDSALYLCASSLWDRGYNEQFFGPGTRLTVL.

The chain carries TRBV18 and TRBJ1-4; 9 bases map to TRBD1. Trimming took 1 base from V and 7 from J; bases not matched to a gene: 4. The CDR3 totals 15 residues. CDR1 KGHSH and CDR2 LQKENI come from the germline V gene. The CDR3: CASSPRGQGIEKLFF. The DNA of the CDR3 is TGTGCCAGCTCACCACGGGGACAGGGAATTGAAAAACTGTTTTTT.

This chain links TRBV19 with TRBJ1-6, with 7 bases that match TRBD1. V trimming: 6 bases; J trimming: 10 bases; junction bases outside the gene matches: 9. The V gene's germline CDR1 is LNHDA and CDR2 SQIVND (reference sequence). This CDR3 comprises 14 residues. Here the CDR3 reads CASRPGGLRSPLHF. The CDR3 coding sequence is TGTGCCAGTAGACCAGGGGGATTACGGTCACCCCTCCACTTT. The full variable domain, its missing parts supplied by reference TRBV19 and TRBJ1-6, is DGGITQSPKYLFRKEGQNVTLSCEQNLNHDAMYWYRQDPGQGLRLIYYSQIVNDFQKGDIAEGYSVSREKKESFPLTVTSAQKNPTAFYLCASRPGGLRSPLHFGNGTRLTVT.

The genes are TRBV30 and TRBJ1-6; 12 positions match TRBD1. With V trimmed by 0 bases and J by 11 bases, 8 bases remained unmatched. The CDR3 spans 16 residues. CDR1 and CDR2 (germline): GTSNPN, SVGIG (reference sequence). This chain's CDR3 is CAWSVYAGTGGPPLHF. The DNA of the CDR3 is TGTGCCTGGAGTGTATATGCCGGGACAGGGGGCCCACCCCTCCACTTT. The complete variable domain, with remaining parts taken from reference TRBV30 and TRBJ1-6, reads SQTIHQWPATLVQPVGSPLSLECTVEGTSNPNLYWYRQAAGRGLQLLFYSVGIGQISSEVPQNLSASRPQDRQFILSSKKLLLSDSGFYLCAWSVYAGTGGPPLHFGNGTRLTVT.

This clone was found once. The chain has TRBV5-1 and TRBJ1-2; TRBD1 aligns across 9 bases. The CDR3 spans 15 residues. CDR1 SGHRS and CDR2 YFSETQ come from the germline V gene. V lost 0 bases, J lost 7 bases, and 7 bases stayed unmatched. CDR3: CASSLGDRVKGGYTF. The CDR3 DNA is TGCGCCAGCAGCTTGGGGGACAGGGTAAAGGGTGGCTACACCTTC.

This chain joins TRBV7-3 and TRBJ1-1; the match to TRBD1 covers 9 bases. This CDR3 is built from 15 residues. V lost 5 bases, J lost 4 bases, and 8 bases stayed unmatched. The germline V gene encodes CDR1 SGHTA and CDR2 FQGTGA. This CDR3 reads CASSLGQGGGTEAFF. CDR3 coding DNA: TGTGCCAGCAGCCTGGGACAGGGTGGTGGCACTGAAGCTTTCTTT. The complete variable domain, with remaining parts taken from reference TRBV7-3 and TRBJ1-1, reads GAGVSQTPSNKVTEKGKYVELRCDPISGHTALYWYRQSLGQGPEFLIYFQGTGAADDSGLPNDRFFAVRPEGSVSTLKIQRTERGDSAVYLCASSLGQGGGTEAFFGQGTRLTVV.

The CDR3 sequence is CASSVPGVQETQYF. CDR3 nucleotide sequence: TGTGCCAGCAGCGTACCGGGAGTACAAGAGACCCAGTACTTC. The V gene is TRBV9, the J gene TRBJ2-5, with D possibly being TRBD2 (6 bases). V was trimmed by 1 base and J by 2 bases, leaving 9 bases between them. Germline V gene sequence: CDR1 SGDLS, CDR2 YYNGEE. This CDR3 contains 14 residues.

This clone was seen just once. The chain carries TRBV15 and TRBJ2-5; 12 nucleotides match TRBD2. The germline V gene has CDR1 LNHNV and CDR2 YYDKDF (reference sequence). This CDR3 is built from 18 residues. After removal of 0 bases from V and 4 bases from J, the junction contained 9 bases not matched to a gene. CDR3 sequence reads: CATSRDRASGRAGETQYF. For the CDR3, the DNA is TGTGCCACCAGCAGAGATCGGGCTAGCGGGAGGGCCGGAGAGACCCAGTACTTC.